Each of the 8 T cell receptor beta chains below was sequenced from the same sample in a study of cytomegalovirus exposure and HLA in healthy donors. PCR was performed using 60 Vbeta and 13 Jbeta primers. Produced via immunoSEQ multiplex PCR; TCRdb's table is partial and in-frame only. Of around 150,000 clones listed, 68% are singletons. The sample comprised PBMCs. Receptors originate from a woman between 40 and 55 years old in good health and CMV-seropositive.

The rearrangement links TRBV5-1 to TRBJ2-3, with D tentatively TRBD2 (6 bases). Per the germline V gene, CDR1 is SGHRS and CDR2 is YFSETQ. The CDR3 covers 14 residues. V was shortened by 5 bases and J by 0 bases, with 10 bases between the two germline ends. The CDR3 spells CASRLGLSTDTQYF. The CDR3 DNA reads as TGCGCCAGCAGGCTGGGACTGAGCACAGATACGCAGTATTTT.

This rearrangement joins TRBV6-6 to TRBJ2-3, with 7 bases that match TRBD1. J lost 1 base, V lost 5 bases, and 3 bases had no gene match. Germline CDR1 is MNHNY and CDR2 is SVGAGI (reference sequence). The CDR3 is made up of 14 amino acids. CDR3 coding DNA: TGTGCCAGCAGTCGGGACAGCGGCACAGATACGCAGTATTTT. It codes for CASSRDSGTDTQYF.

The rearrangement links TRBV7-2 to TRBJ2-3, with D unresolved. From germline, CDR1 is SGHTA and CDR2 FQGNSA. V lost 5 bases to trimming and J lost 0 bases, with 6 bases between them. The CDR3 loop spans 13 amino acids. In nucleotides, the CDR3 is TGTGCCAGCAGCCCAACTAGCACAGATACGCAGTATTTT. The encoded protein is CASSPTSTDTQYF.

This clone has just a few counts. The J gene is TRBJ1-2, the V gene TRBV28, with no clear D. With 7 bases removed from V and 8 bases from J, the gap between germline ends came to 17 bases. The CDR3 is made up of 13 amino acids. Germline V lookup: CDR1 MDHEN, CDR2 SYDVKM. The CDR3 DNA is TGTGCCAGCACCCCCGTACAGAACCTAGGCTACACCTTC. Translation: CASTPVQNLGYTF.

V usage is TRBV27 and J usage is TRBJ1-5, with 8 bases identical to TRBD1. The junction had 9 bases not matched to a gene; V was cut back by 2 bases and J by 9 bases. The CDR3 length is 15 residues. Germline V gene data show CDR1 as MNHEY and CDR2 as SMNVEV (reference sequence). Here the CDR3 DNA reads TGTGCCAGCAGTTTAATTGCCGGACAGGGAGCGCCCCAGCATTTT. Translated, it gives CASSLIAGQGAPQHF.

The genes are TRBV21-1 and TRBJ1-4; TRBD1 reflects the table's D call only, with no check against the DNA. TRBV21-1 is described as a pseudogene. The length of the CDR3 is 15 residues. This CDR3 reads CASSLSGTGREKLFF. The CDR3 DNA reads TGTGCCAGCAGCCTAAGTGGGACAGGGCGTGAAAAACTGTTTTTT.

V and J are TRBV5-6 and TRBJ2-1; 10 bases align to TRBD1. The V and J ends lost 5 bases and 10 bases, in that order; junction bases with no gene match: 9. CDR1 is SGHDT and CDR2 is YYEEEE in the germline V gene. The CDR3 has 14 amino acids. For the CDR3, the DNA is TGTGCCAGCAGAGGACAGGGGGAATCACGCGAGCAGTTCTTC. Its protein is CASRGQGESREQFF. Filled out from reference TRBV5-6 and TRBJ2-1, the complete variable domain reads DAGVTQSPTHLIKTRGQQVTLRCSPKSGHDTVSWYQQALGQGPQFIFQYYEEEERQRGNFPDRFSGHQFPNYSSELNVNALLLGDSALYLCASRGQGESREQFFGPGTRLTVL.

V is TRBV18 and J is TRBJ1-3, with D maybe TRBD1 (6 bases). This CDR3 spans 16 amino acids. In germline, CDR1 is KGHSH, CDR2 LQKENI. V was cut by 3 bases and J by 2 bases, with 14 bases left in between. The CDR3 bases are TGTGCCAGCTCACCGGCAGGGGTCGATGCTGGAAACACCATATATTTT. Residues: CASSPAGVDAGNTIYF.